A selection of T cell receptor beta chains follows, all from one sample in a study of response to subunit inactivated influenza vaccine. TCRdb passed the RT-PCR reads through MiXCR, listing each CDR3 protein once. The sample shows roughly 290,000 distinct CDR3 sequences, 21% of them seen only once. Source: PBMCs from blood, taken less than 22 months after vaccination. These receptors all come from a man aged 50 to 69 who received an inactivated influenza vaccine. The CDR3 runs from the conserved cysteine through the conserved F or W. Fields, in order: V gene, clone size, J gene, D gene, CDR3 protein, CDR3 DNA. The D gene is left open where the match is weak. Rows may omit the clone size; those that give it use once, few, many or a size class.

TRBV6-2/TRBV6-3	.	TRBJ2-7	.	CASSYLGLDYEQYF	TGTGCCAGCAGTTATTTGGGGTTGGACTACGAGCAGTACTTC
TRBV7-2	.	TRBJ2-1	TRBD2	CASSQMGLADNEQFF	TGTGCCAGCAGCCAAATGGGACTAGCGGACAATGAGCAGTTCTTC
TRBV28	.	TRBJ1-5	.	CASSLDTILSRGRAQHF	TGTGCCAGCAGTTTGGACACCATTCTTTCCCGAGGTAGGGCCCAGCATTTT
TRBV16	.	TRBJ2-1	.	CASTPGHGRSNEQFF	TGTGCCAGCACCCCGGGACACGGGAGGTCCAATGAGCAGTTCTTC
TRBV9	many	TRBJ1-2	.	CASSVSPSRGAVETYGYTF	TGTGCCAGCAGCGTATCCCCGTCTAGGGGAGCCGTTGAGACATATGGCTACACCTTC
TRBV19	.	TRBJ2-1	.	CASSIDSSPSNEQFF	TGTGCCAGTAGTATTGATTCATCCCCTTCCAATGAGCAGTTCTTC
TRBV29-1	.	TRBJ2-7	.	CSALAYEQYF	TGCAGCGCCTTAGCTTACGAGCAGTACTTC
TRBV12-3/TRBV12-4	few	TRBJ2-3	.	CASTLHGGRTDTQYF	TGTGCCAGCACCCTCCACGGGGGCCGGACAGATACGCAGTATTTT
TRBV7-2	.	TRBJ2-5	TRBD2	CASSWFVAGVQETQYF	TGTGCCAGCAGCTGGTTCGTAGCGGGAGTACAAGAGACCCAGTACTTC
TRBV6-1	few	TRBJ2-7	TRBD1	CASSPGTGYNEQYF	TGTGCCAGCAGCCCCGGGACAGGGTACAACGAGCAGTACTTC
TRBV20-1	many	TRBJ2-2	.	CSARPRETNTGELFF	TGCAGTGCTCGCCCACGGGAAACGAACACCGGGGAGCTGTTTTTT
TRBV5-1	few	TRBJ1-4	.	CASSFARGVNEKLFF	TGCGCCAGCAGCTTCGCGAGGGGGGTTAATGAAAAACTGTTTTTT
TRBV5-1	few	TRBJ2-7	TRBD1	CASSFWTGSSYEQYF	TGCGCCAGCAGCTTTTGGACAGGGAGCTCCTACGAGCAGTACTTC
TRBV29-1	many	TRBJ1-2	.	CSVVGGRGYTF	TGCAGCGTTGTGGGGGGTCGGGGCTACACCTTC
TRBV7-2	once	TRBJ2-7	.	CASSRGSLTYEQYF	TGTGCCAGCAGCCGGGGGTCGCTCACCTACGAGCAGTACTTC
TRBV9	.	TRBJ1-6	.	CASSTRGLGNSPLHF	TGTGCCAGCAGCACCAGAGGCCTGGGTAATTCACCCCTCCACTTT
TRBV6-2/TRBV6-3	.	TRBJ2-1	.	CASSPKGPHTYNERFF	TGTGCCAGCAGTCCCAAGGGGCCGCACACCTACAATGAGCGGTTCTTC
TRBV6-1	.	TRBJ1-5	.	CASSWDMVQPQHF	TGTGCCAGCAGCTGGGACATGGTTCAGCCCCAGCATTTT
TRBV27	many	TRBJ1-5	TRBD1	CASSLGTGGNQPQHF	TGTGCCAGCAGTCTGGGGACAGGGGGAAATCAGCCCCAGCATTTT
TRBV4-1	.	TRBJ2-2	TRBD1	CASRIQGVMPGELFF	TGCGCCAGCCGGATCCAGGGGGTTATGCCCGGGGAGCTGTTTTTT
TRBV27	.	TRBJ1-1	TRBD1	CASSPADRDTEAFF	TGTGCCAGCAGTCCCGCTGACAGGGACACTGAAGCTTTCTTT
TRBV20-1	few	TRBJ2-3	TRBD2	CSVPSGRGPDTQYF	TGCAGTGTCCCTAGCGGGAGGGGCCCAGATACGCAGTATTTT
TRBV29-1	few	TRBJ2-7	.	CSARTGFNSEQYF	TGCAGCGCCCGAACAGGGTTCAATAGCGAGCAGTACTTC
TRBV3-1	.	TRBJ2-2	TRBD2	CASSFGAGGLNTGELFF	TGTGCCAGCAGCTTCGGAGCGGGGGGCCTTAACACCGGGGAGCTGTTTTTT
TRBV6-1	few	TRBJ1-1	.	CASFMSTAHTEAFF	TGTGCCAGCTTTATGTCGACAGCTCACACTGAAGCTTTCTTT
TRBV29-1	few	TRBJ1-1	TRBD1	CSVEDRGAEAFF	TGCAGCGTTGAGGACAGGGGAGCTGAAGCTTTCTTT
TRBV5-1	.	TRBJ2-3	.	CASSLTGSREDTQYF	TGCGCCAGCAGCTTGACAGGGTCTAGGGAAGATACGCAGTATTTT
TRBV11-2	few	TRBJ1-2	.	CASSLEARDVYGYTF	TGTGCCAGCAGCTTAGAGGCCAGGGACGTCTATGGCTACACCTTC
TRBV24-1	.	TRBJ2-1	TRBD2	CATSDLQLAGGPGEQFF	TGTGCCACCAGTGATTTGCAACTAGCGGGGGGGCCGGGTGAGCAGTTCTTC
TRBV27	.	TRBJ1-6	.	CASSPPQGGSSPLHF	TGTGCCAGCAGTCCCCCCCAGGGCGGTTCTTCACCCCTCCACTTT
TRBV4-3	.	TRBJ2-7	TRBD2	CASSLTSGDLYEQYF	TGCGCCAGCAGCCTAACTAGCGGGGACCTCTACGAGCAGTACTTC
TRBV5-1	once	TRBJ2-1	.	CATRSVVGSDKQFF	TGCGCCACCAGGAGCGTTGTCGGTTCGGATAAGCAGTTCTTC
TRBV6-1	.	TRBJ1-1	TRBD1	CASTRQGGLMNTEAFF	TGTGCCAGCACCAGACAGGGGGGACTAATGAACACTGAAGCTTTCTTT
TRBV12-3/TRBV12-4	many	TRBJ1-3	.	CASSFWTATGNTIYF	TGTGCCAGCAGTTTTTGGACAGCTACTGGAAACACCATATATTTT
TRBV13	few	TRBJ2-7	.	CASSLGRLTYEQYF	TGTGCCAGCAGCTTAGGCAGGCTTACCTACGAGCAGTACTTC
TRBV12-3/TRBV12-4	.	TRBJ1-2	TRBD1	CASSLAGGSPNYGYTF	TGTGCCAGCAGTTTAGCAGGGGGCAGTCCTAACTATGGCTACACCTTC
TRBV4-3	few	TRBJ1-5	.	CASSQDLGNQPQHF	TGCGCCAGCAGCCAAGATTTAGGCAATCAGCCCCAGCATTTT
TRBV20-1	.	TRBJ1-4	TRBD1	CGRRGTGGDEKLFF	TGCGGACGACGGGGGACAGGGGGCGATGAAAAACTGTTTTTT
TRBV2	.	TRBJ2-7	.	CASSDGLSSYEQYF	TGTGCCAGCAGTGATGGGTTGAGCTCCTACGAGCAGTACTTC
TRBV20-1	.	TRBJ2-3	TRBD1	CSAPVAGQGDWNTQYF	TGCAGTGCTCCTGTAGCGGGACAGGGGGATTGGAATACGCAGTATTTT
TRBV20-1	few	TRBJ2-2	.	CSARDQPVNTGELFF	TGCAGTGCTAGAGATCAGCCAGTAAACACCGGGGAGCTGTTTTTT
TRBV14	.	TRBJ1-2	.	CASSQAGSAHDGYTF	TGTGCCAGCAGCCAAGCAGGGTCGGCGCATGATGGCTACACCTTC
TRBV19	few	TRBJ1-5	.	CASSIGGSNQPQHF	TGTGCCAGTAGTATTGGAGGAAGCAATCAGCCCCAGCATTTT